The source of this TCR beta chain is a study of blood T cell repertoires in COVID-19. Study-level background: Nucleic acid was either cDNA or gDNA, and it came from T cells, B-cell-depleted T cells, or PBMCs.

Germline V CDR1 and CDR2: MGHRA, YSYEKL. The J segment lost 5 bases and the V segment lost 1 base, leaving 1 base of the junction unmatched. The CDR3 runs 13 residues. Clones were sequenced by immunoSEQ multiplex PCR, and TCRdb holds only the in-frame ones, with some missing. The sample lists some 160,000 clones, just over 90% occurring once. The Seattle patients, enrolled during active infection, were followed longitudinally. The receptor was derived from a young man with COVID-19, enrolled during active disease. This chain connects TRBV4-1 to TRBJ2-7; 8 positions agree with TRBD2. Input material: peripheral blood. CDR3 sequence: CASSQAGLDEQYF. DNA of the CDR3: TGCGCCAGCAGCCAAGCGGGACTAGACGAGCAGTACTTC.